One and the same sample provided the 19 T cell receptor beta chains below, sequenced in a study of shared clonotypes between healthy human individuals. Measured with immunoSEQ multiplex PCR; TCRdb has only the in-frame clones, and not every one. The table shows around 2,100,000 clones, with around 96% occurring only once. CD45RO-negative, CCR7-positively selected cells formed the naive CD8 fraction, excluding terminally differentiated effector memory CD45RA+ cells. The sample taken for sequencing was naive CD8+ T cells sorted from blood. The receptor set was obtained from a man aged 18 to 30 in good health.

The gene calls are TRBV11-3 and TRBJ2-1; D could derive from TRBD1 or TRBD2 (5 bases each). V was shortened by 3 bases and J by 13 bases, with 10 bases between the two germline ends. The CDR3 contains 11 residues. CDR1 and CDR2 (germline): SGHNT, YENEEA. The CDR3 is CASSFGGIQFF. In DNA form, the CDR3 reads TGTGCCAGCAGCTTTGGGGGAATTCAGTTCTTC. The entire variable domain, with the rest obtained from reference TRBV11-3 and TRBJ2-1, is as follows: EAGVVQSPRYKIIEKKQPVAFWCNPISGHNTLYWYLQNLGQGPELLIRYENEEAVDDSQLPKDRFSAERLKGVDSTLKIQPAELGDSAVYLCASSFGGIQFFGPGTRLTVL.

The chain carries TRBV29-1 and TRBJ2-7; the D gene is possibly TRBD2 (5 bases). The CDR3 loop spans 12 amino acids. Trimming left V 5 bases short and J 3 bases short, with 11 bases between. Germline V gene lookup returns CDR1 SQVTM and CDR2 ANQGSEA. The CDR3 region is CSVSPDYYEQYF. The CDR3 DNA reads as TGCAGCGTTAGTCCAGACTACTACGAGCAGTACTTC.

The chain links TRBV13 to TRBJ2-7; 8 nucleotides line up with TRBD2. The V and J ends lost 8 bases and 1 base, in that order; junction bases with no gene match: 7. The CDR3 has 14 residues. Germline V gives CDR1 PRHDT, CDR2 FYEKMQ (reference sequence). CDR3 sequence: CASPPGGGSYEQYF. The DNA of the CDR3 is TGTGCCAGCCCGCCCGGGGGGGGGTCCTACGAGCAGTACTTC.

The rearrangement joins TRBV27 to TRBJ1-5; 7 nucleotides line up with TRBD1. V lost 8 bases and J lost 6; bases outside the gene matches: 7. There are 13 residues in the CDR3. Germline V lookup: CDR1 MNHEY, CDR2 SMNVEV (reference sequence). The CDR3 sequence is CASSPQGIQPQHF. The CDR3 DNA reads TGTGCCAGCTCTCCACAGGGGATTCAGCCCCAGCATTTT.

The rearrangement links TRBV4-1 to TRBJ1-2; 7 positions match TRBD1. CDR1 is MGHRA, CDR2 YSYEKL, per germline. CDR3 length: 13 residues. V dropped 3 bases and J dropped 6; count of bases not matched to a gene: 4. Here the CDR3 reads CASSQAGTDGYTF. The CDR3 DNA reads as TGCGCCAGCAGCCAGGCCGGGACAGATGGCTACACCTTC.

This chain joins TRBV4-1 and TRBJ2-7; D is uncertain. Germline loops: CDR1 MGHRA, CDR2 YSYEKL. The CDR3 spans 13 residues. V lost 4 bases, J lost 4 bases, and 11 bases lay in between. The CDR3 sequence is CASSPDVNYEQYF. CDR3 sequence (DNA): TGCGCCAGCAGCCCGGACGTAAATTACGAGCAGTACTTC.

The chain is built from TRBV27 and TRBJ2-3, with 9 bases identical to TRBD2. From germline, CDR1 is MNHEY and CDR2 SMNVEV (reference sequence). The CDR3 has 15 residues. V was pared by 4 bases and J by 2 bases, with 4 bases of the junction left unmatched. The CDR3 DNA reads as TGTGCCAGCAGTTACAGCGGGGGGCTCACAGATACGCAGTATTTT. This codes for CASSYSGGLTDTQYF.

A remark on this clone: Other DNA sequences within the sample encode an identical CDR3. The CDR3 bases are TGCGCCAGCAGCTTAACAAGGAGCTCCTACAATGAGCAGTTCTTC. Its protein product is CASSLTRSSYNEQFF. The chain combines TRBV5-1 with TRBJ2-1; D unclear. The germline V gene encodes CDR1 SGHRS and CDR2 YFSETQ. V gave up 2 bases and J gave up 0 bases, with 9 bases separating them. The CDR3 totals 15 residues.

The CDR3 protein is CASSQVKVAGSYNEQFF. CDR3 bases: TGCGCCAGCAGCCAAGTAAAGGTCGCCGGGTCCTACAATGAGCAGTTCTTC. This sequence joins TRBV4-1 and TRBJ2-1; D is unclear. Trimming removed 1 base from V and 1 base from J, with 14 bases in between. Germline CDR1 reads MGHRA; CDR2 reads YSYEKL. The CDR3 is 17 residues long.

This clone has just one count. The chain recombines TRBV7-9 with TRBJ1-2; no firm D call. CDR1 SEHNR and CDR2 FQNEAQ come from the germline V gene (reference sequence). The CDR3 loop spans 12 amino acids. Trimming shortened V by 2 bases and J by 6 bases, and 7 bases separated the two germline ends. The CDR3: CASSLSINGYTF. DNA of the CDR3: TGTGCCAGCAGCTTATCGATCAATGGCTACACCTTC. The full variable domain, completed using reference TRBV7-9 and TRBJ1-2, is DTGVSQNPRHKITKRGQNVTFRCDPISEHNRLYWYRQTLGQGPEFLTYFQNEAQLEKSRLLSDRFSAERPKGSFSTLEIQRTEQGDSAMYLCASSLSINGYTFGSGTRLTVV.

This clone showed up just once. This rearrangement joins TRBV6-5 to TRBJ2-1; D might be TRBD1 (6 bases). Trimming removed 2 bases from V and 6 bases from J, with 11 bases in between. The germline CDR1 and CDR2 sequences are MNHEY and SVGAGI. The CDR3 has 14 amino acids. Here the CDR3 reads CASSYPGQTNEQFF. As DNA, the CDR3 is TGTGCCAGCAGTTACCCGGGACAAACCAATGAGCAGTTCTTC.

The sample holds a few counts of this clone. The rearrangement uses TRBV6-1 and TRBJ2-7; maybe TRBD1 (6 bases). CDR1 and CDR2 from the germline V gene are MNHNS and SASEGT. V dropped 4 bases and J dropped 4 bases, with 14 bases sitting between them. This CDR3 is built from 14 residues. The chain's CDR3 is CASSGGRGGYEQYF. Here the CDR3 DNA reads TGTGCCAGCAGTGGAGGCAGGGGTGGATACGAGCAGTACTTC.

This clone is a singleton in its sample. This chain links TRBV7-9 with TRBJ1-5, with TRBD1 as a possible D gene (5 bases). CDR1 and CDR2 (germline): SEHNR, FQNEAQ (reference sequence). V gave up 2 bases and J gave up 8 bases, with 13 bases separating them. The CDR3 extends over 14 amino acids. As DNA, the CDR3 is TGTGCCAGCAGCTTAATTGGGTTGGGGGAGCCCCAGCATTTT. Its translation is CASSLIGLGEPQHF.

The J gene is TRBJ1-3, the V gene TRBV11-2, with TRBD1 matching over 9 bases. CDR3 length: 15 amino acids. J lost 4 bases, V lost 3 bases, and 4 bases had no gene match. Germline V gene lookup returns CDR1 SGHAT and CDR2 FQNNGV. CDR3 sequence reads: CASSFGTGQGNTIYF. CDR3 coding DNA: TGTGCCAGCAGCTTCGGGACAGGGCAAGGAAACACCATATATTTT.

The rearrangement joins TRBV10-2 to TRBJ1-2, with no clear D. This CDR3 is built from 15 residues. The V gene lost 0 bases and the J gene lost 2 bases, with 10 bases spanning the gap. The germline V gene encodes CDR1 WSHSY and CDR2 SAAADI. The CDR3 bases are TGCGCCAGCAGTGAGTCCGATTATTGGAACTATGGCTACACCTTC. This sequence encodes CASSESDYWNYGYTF.

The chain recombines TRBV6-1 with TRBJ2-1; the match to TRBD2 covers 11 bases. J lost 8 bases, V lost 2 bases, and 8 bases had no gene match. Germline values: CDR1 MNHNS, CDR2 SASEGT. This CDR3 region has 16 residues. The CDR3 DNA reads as TGTGCCAGCAGTGAATTTAGCGGGGGGGCCCTGGATGAGCAGTTCTTC. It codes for CASSEFSGGALDEQFF.

The CDR3 here is CASSQVAANTGELFF. CDR3 DNA sequence: TGTGCCAGCAGCCAAGTTGCGGCGAACACCGGGGAGCTGTTTTTT. This chain links TRBV14 with TRBJ2-2, with no clear D. V shed 1 base and J shed 0 bases, with 6 bases lying between them. Looked up from germline, CDR1 is SGHDN and CDR2 is FVKESK. This CDR3 region has 15 residues.

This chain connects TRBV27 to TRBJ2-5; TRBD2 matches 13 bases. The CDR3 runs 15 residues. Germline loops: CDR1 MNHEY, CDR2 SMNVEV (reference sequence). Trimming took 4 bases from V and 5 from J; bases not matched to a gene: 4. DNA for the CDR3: TGTGCCAGCAGTTCGACTAGCGGGAGGAGCGAGACCCAGTACTTC. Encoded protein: CASSSTSGRSETQYF.

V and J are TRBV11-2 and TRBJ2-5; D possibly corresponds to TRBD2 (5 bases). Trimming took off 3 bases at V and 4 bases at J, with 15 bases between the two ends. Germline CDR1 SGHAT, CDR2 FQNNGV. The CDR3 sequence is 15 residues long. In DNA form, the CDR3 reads TGTGCCAGCAGCTTCGAACTGGGGAGAGGAGAGACCCAGTACTTC. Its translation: CASSFELGRGETQYF.